This entry is about one T cell receptor beta chain. The entry originates in a study of T cell changes during pregnancy in multiple sclerosis. The protocol was immunoSEQ multiplex PCR, while the TCRdb copy is restricted to in-frame clones and leaves out a portion. The sample lists tens of thousands of clones, approximately 91% occurring once. Germline values: CDR1 MNHEY, CDR2 SVGAGI. The CDR3 length is 15 residues. V lost 6 bases and J 0 bases, leaving 15 bases between the germline ends. This TCR was sampled from a female donor in good health, enrolled as a control in a pregnancy study. V is TRBV6-5 and J is TRBJ2-7, with a possible D match to TRBD2 (6 bases). The starting material was peripheral blood, obtained after pregnancy. CDR3 nucleotide sequence: TGTGCCAGCAGGGGGGTGAGGACTAACTCCTACGAGCAGTACTTC. This gives the protein CASRGVRTNSYEQYF.